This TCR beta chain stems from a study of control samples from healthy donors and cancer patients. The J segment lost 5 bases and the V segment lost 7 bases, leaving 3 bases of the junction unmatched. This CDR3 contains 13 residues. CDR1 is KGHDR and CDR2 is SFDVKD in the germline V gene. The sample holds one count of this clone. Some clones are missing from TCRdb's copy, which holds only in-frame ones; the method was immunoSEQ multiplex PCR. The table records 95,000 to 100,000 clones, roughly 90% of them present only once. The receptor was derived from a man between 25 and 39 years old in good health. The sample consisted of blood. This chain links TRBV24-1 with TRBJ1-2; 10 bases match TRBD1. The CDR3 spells CATRMGQGYGYTF. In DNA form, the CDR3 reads TGTGCCACCAGGATGGGACAGGGGTATGGCTACACCTTC.